These 25 T cell receptor beta chains share one sample of origin, sequenced in a study of control samples from healthy donors and cancer patients. Sequencing was performed with immunoSEQ multiplex PCR; in TCRdb, only in-frame clones are kept and a portion is missing. The sample lists 100,000 to 150,000 clones; 90% were seen once. Sample: blood. These receptors originate from a man in his forties or fifties in good health.

This chain connects TRBV9 to TRBJ2-5; the match to TRBD1 covers 9 bases. Per the germline V gene, CDR1 is SGDLS and CDR2 is YYNGEE. The CDR3 runs 15 residues. V lost 5 bases, J lost 5 bases, and 10 bases stayed unmatched. The CDR3 region is CASSVTPGTGETQYF. The DNA of the CDR3 is TGTGCCAGCAGTGTTACTCCCGGGACAGGGGAGACCCAGTACTTC.

V usage is TRBV5-4 and J usage is TRBJ2-5; 8 bases are a match to TRBD1. Germline trimming cut 0 bases from V and 5 bases from J; bases unmatched to any gene: 12. The CDR3 loop spans 17 amino acids. Germline values: CDR1 SGHNT, CDR2 YYREEE (reference sequence). This CDR3 is CASSLVGQGALRETQYF. The CDR3 bases are TGTGCCAGCAGCTTGGTGGGTCAGGGGGCGCTTAGGGAGACCCAGTACTTC.

The J gene is TRBJ2-6, the V gene TRBV3-1 (or the pseudogene TRBV3-2), with no clear D. Germline V gene data show CDR1 as LGHDT and CDR2 as YNNKEL (reference sequence). There are 16 residues in the CDR3. Trimming took 1 base from V and 0 from J, leaving 7 bases between them. CDR3 region: CASSQVLGSGANVLTF. Written as DNA, the CDR3 is TGTGCCAGCAGCCAAGTCTTGGGCTCTGGGGCCAACGTCCTGACTTTC.

The chain couples TRBV12-5 to TRBJ2-7; perhaps TRBD1 as D (6 bases). Germline V gene lookup returns CDR1 LGHNT and CDR2 FRNRAP. The ends were cut back, 6 bases at V and 2 bases at J, with 20 bases in the middle. This CDR3 region has 16 residues. In DNA, the CDR3 is TGTGCTAGTGGAAGAACAGGGCCCGTGGGAGCCTACGAGCAGTACTTC. It codes for CASGRTGPVGAYEQYF.

The chain employs TRBV6-2 or TRBV6-3 and TRBJ1-1; D remains ambiguous. Between the trimmed V and J ends, which lost 2 bases and 5 bases, there was a span of 6 bases. Germline V CDR1 and CDR2: MNHEY, SVGEGT. The length of the CDR3 is 12 residues. CDR3 bases: TGTGCCAGCAGTTACACGGGGACTGAAGCTTTCTTT. Translating it yields CASSYTGTEAFF.

V usage is TRBV6-5 and J usage is TRBJ1-2; 10 nucleotides agree with TRBD1. Losses at the gene ends were 7 bases for V and 8 bases for J; bases not matched to a gene: 7. Germline V gene data show CDR1 as MNHEY and CDR2 as SVGAGI. This CDR3 has 13 amino acids. CDR3 sequence: CASTRQGAGGYTF. The CDR3 bases are TGTGCCAGCACTCGACAGGGGGCTGGGGGCTACACCTTC.

On this clone: This same CDR3 is encoded by further DNA sequences in the sample. The chain is built from TRBV6-4 and TRBJ2-3; tentatively, D is TRBD2 (5 bases). Germline assignment: CDR1 MRHNA and CDR2 SNTAGT. V was trimmed by 6 bases and J by 0 bases, leaving 7 bases between them. The CDR3 length is 13 residues. The CDR3 nucleotides read TGTGCCAGCAGCAGCGGAAGCACAGATACGCAGTATTTT. Its protein is CASSSGSTDTQYF.

The chain is built from TRBV9 and TRBJ2-3; a possible D gene is TRBD1 (7 bases). V dropped 3 bases and J dropped 0 bases, with 14 bases sitting between them. From germline, CDR1 is SGDLS and CDR2 YYNGEE. The CDR3 length is 16 residues. The CDR3 is CASSAEGAGSTDTQYF. The DNA of the CDR3 is TGTGCCAGCAGCGCGGAGGGGGCGGGCAGCACAGATACGCAGTATTTT.

V usage is TRBV6-5 and J usage is TRBJ2-1, with TRBD2 identical over 9 bases. Germline V CDR1 and CDR2: MNHEY, SVGAGI. The CDR3 is 15 amino acids. V lost 6 bases, J lost 6 bases, and 9 bases stayed unmatched. For the CDR3, the DNA is TGTGCCAGCAGAAGGCGGGGGGGCCCCGGCAATGAGCAGTTCTTC. Translated, it gives CASRRRGGPGNEQFF.

DNA for the CDR3: TGTGCCAGCTCACAACTACCGGGACAGGGGGGTTTTGTCTATAATTCACCCCTCCACTTT. Translated, it gives CASSQLPGQGGFVYNSPLHF. The chain employs TRBV18 and TRBJ1-6; 11 bases fit TRBD1. CDR1 is KGHSH, CDR2 LQKENI, per germline. The trim removed 4 bases at V and 3 bases at J, leaving 14 bases unmatched. The CDR3 runs to 20 residues.

V is TRBV3-1 (or the pseudogene TRBV3-2) and J is TRBJ1-3; a possible D gene is TRBD1 (5 bases). Germline V gene sequence: CDR1 LGHDT, CDR2 YNNKEL (reference sequence). CDR3 size: 14 residues. The V end lost 6 bases, the J end lost 4 bases, and 13 bases lay between the germline ends. The CDR3 DNA reads as TGTGCCAGCAGTCTGAGCAGGGTCGGAAACACCATATATTTT. It translates to CASSLSRVGNTIYF.

About this clone itself: No conserved phenylalanine or tryptophan is present at the end of the CDR3, so a read error is the likely explanation. The DNA is omitted, as the CDR3 cannot be located on it reliably, and the CDR3 follows TCRdb's listing. The chain joins TRBV10-2 to TRBJ1-1; the table's D call, TRBD1, was not checked against the DNA. The CDR3 contains 13 residues when both ends are counted. Per germline, CDR1 WSHSY and CDR2 SAAADI. The CDR3: CASSEGQALSLNG.

This chain links TRBV20-1 with TRBJ1-5; tentatively, D is TRBD1 (6 bases). This CDR3 is 14 amino acids long. Per the germline V gene, CDR1 is DFQATT and CDR2 is SNEGSKA (reference sequence). The V end was cut by 3 bases, the J end by 2 bases, with 11 bases between. Written as DNA, the CDR3 is TGCAGTGCTAGTCAGGGGACGGGCAATCAGCCCCAGCATTTT. Its protein is CSASQGTGNQPQHF.

This clone turned up a few times. This chain connects TRBV19 to TRBJ2-6, with D hard to call. The ends were cut back, 0 bases at V and 4 bases at J, with 16 bases in the middle. The length of the CDR3 is 18 residues. Germline V lookup: CDR1 LNHDA, CDR2 SQIVND (reference sequence). The CDR3 bases are TGTGCCAGTAGTATAGAGGCTTCGAGCAGTGGCGGGGCCAACGTCCTGACTTTC. Residues: CASSIEASSSGGANVLTF. Variable domain in full (rest from reference TRBV19 and TRBJ2-6): DGGITQSPKYLFRKEGQNVTLSCEQNLNHDAMYWYRQDPGQGLRLIYYSQIVNDFQKGDIAEGYSVSREKKESFPLTVTSAQKNPTAFYLCASSIEASSSGGANVLTFGAGSRLTVL.

The rearrangement joins TRBV9 to TRBJ2-1; D might be TRBD1 or TRBD2, each matching 6 bases. This CDR3 spans 15 amino acids. Germline loops: CDR1 SGDLS, CDR2 YYNGEE. With 2 bases removed from V and 8 bases from J, the gap between germline ends came to 17 bases. The CDR3 reads CASSVEGVVEDEQFF. As DNA, the CDR3 is TGTGCCAGCAGCGTGGAGGGGGTGGTGGAAGATGAGCAGTTCTTC. Variable domain in full (rest from reference TRBV9 and TRBJ2-1): DSGVTQTPKHLITATGQRVTLRCSPRSGDLSVYWYQQSLDQGLQFLIQYYNGEERAKGNILERFSAQQFPDLHSELNLSSLELGDSALYFCASSVEGVVEDEQFFGPGTRLTVL.

The chain recombines TRBV27 with TRBJ1-6; D is uncertain. V dropped 3 bases and J dropped 9 bases, with 6 bases sitting between them. The germline gives CDR1 MNHEY, CDR2 SMNVEV (reference sequence). The CDR3 is made up of 12 amino acids. Written as DNA, the CDR3 is TGTGCCAGCAGTTTCCGGGGTTCACCCCTCCACTTT. Its protein is CASSFRGSPLHF.

The chain couples TRBV12-5 to TRBJ1-1; D perhaps matches TRBD1 (5 bases). The CDR3 covers 13 residues. Germline V CDR1 and CDR2: LGHNT, FRNRAP. V lost 7 bases, J lost 4 bases, and 13 bases lay in between. DNA for the CDR3: TGTGCTAGTGCCCTCTCGGGGGTCACTGAAGCTTTCTTT. This translates into CASALSGVTEAFF.

J is TRBJ2-7 and V is TRBV6-5; the D is unclear. This CDR3 region has 15 residues. Per germline, CDR1 MNHEY and CDR2 SVGAGI. Trimming took off 0 bases at V and 2 bases at J, with 11 bases between the two ends. The CDR3 sequence: CASSYSLGLPYEQYF. In nucleotides, the CDR3 is TGTGCCAGCAGTTACTCGTTGGGCCTGCCCTACGAGCAGTACTTC.

The chain recombines TRBV30 with TRBJ2-5; 7 bases are shared with TRBD1. Germline-derived CDR1 and CDR2 are GTSNPN and SVGIG (reference sequence). The CDR3 has 15 amino acids. With 1 base clipped from V and 4 bases from J, the junction kept 9 bases outside the gene matches. CDR3 DNA: TGTGCCTGGAGTGACGACAGGGTCTATGGAGAGACCCAGTACTTC. The encoded protein is CAWSDDRVYGETQYF.

This clone has just a few counts. The V and J genes are TRBV7-3 and TRBJ2-2; perhaps TRBD2 as D (6 bases). V was pared by 5 bases and J by 6 bases, with 19 bases between. The germline CDR1 and CDR2 sequences are SGHTA and FQGTGA. This CDR3 comprises 16 residues. CDR3 bases: TGTGCCAGCAGCCTCGAGCCGGGACTCCGGTCCGGGGAGCTGTTTTTT. Translating gives CASSLEPGLRSGELFF.

The chain links TRBV19 to TRBJ2-7; D is possibly TRBD2 (5 bases). Per germline, CDR1 LNHDA and CDR2 SQIVND (reference sequence). V lost 5 bases to trimming and J lost 2 bases, with 7 bases between them. The CDR3 runs 12 residues. Here the CDR3 DNA reads TGTGCCAGTAGTGAGGGCACCTACGAGCAGTACTTC. Encoded protein: CASSEGTYEQYF.

The chain employs TRBV3-1 (or the pseudogene TRBV3-2) and TRBJ2-1; D might be TRBD2 (6 bases). Germline V CDR1 and CDR2: LGHDT, YNNKEL (reference sequence). The CDR3 spans 14 residues. V was shortened by 1 base and J by 9 bases, with 13 bases between the two germline ends. This chain's CDR3 is CASSQGGAGIEQFF. CDR3 sequence (DNA): TGTGCCAGCAGCCAAGGCGGTGCGGGAATTGAGCAGTTCTTC.

This clone was seen more than once but under ten times. V is TRBV3-1 (or the pseudogene TRBV3-2) and J is TRBJ1-1; TRBD1 might be the D (6 bases). This CDR3 has 19 amino acids. V dropped 5 bases and J dropped 1 base, with 26 bases sitting between them. In germline, CDR1 is LGHDT, CDR2 YNNKEL (reference sequence). The CDR3 loop reads CASSSRTGGPVRGNTEAFF. The CDR3 DNA follows: TGTGCCAGCAGCTCGCGTACGGGGGGCCCCGTTCGGGGGAACACTGAAGCTTTCTTT.

The rearrangement joins TRBV7-3 to TRBJ2-3; 9 bases fit TRBD1. The trim removed 6 bases at V and 3 bases at J, leaving 7 bases unmatched. Germline V lookup: CDR1 SGHTA, CDR2 FQGTGA. The CDR3 sequence is 15 residues long. CDR3 bases: TGTGCCAGCAGAGCGGGACAGGGTGTGACAGATACGCAGTATTTT. This codes for CASRAGQGVTDTQYF.

The V and J genes are TRBV7-9 and TRBJ2-5; TRBD1 matches 8 bases. V shed 6 bases and J 5 bases; nucleotides not matched to a gene: 11. The CDR3 contains 15 residues. Germline CDR1 reads SEHNR; CDR2 reads FQNEAQ (reference sequence). The CDR3 sequence is CASSPIQGAPETQYF. CDR3 DNA sequence: TGTGCCAGCAGTCCAATCCAGGGGGCGCCGGAGACCCAGTACTTC. Full variable domain (missing parts from reference TRBV7-9 and TRBJ2-5): DTGVSQNPRHKITKRGQNVTFRCDPISEHNRLYWYRQTLGQGPEFLTYFQNEAQLEKSRLLSDRFSAERPKGSFSTLEIQRTEQGDSAMYLCASSPIQGAPETQYFGPGTRLLVL.